The present entry profiles one TCR beta chain with its context. The antigen remains undetermined. The sample belongs to a study of a mutant IDH1 vaccine in newly diagnosed glioma. Study as a whole: Patients' prior therapy spanned radiotherapy, temozolomide, or both; most underwent both.

The V gene end was trimmed by 2 bases and the J gene end by 4 bases; junction bases not matched to a gene: 2. This CDR3 comprises 15 residues. Germline CDR1 MNHEY, CDR2 SVGAGI. Using immunoSEQ multiplex PCR, the repertoire was profiled, and TCRdb retains in-frame clones only, with some absent. The table lists roughly 99,000 clones, roughly 89% of them singletons. Study-wide points: Any relationship between pseudoprogression and changes in top peripheral T cell clonotypes seemed absent.

Time point noted: baseline, week 1 (first vaccination visit). Treatment indicated: pre-vaccination baseline after standard-of-care therapy. The sequence derives from a woman between 50 and 59 years old with glioma. The genes are TRBV6-5 and TRBJ2-3; 11 bases agree with TRBD1. Sequencing used PBMCs, obtained from a glioma patient treated with radiotherapy, temozolomide or both. The CDR3 sequence: CASSYRDRGSDTQYF. The CDR3 DNA sequence: TGTGCCAGCAGTTACCGGGACAGGGGGTCAGATACGCAGTATTTT.